This T cell receptor (beta chain) was obtained from a study of blood T cell repertoires in COVID-19. Study summary: Sites in the United States, Italy and Spain provided acute and convalescent COVID-19 samples.

Method: immunoSEQ multiplex PCR; TCRdb's copy keeps in-frame clones and lacks some. This sample has about 180,000 clones, with about 85% found just once. V gave up 1 base and J gave up 5 bases, with 13 bases separating them. The CDR3 is 14 amino acids. Germline CDR1 reads SGDLS; CDR2 reads YYNGEE. This TCR was sampled from a woman aged 25-40 years with active or convalescent COVID-19. The chain carries TRBV9 and TRBJ2-7; D call uncertain. Sequencing used peripheral blood. CDR3 bases: TGTGCCAGCAGCGTATCTCCAGGCCCCCACGAGCAGTACTTC. This sequence encodes CASSVSPGPHEQYF.